The clone carrying this TCR beta chain was picked up a small number of times. Its antigen is unknown. Sequencing of the DNA from cultured CD4+ T cells was carried out with the Oncomine TCR Beta short-read assay. TCRdb reprocessed the PCR reads with MiXCR, giving one entry per CDR3 protein. This sample yields under 3,500 distinct CDR3 sequences, of which 24% are seen a single time; less than 65% belongs to the top ten. The treatment here: approximately nine-day PBMC culture with coronavirus spike peptide pools or control peptides (ViraFEST assay). The medium had half its volume replaced with fresh IL-2 medium on days 3 and 7. This specimen belongs to a study of vaccination and CD4 T cells after COVID-19. Germline CDR1 reads DFQATT; CDR2 reads SNEGSKA (reference sequence). The CDR3 is 15 residues long. The V and J ends lost 5 bases and 6 bases, in that order; junction bases with no gene match: 6.

The clonotype comes from a human donor who had recovered from COVID-19. This chain connects TRBV20-1 to TRBJ2-3, with TRBD2 identical over 15 bases. Sequenced here: CD4+ T cells from blood, cultured in vitro, sampled after SARS-CoV-2 vaccination. CDR3 bases: TGCAGTGCTTTCGCCGGGACTAGCGGGGGGGATACGCAGTATTTT. It specifies CSAFAGTSGGDTQYF.